This T cell receptor beta chain was documented in a study of control samples from healthy donors and cancer patients. Germline CDR1 and CDR2: PRHDT and FYEKMQ (reference sequence). This CDR3 contains 14 residues. The V end was cut by 5 bases, the J end by 6 bases, with 11 bases between. Clones were sequenced by immunoSEQ multiplex PCR, and TCRdb holds only the in-frame ones, with some missing. The top ten hold 2.4% of the sample, which has about 52,000 clones, 85% to 95% seen once. The sample was blood. This rearrangement joins TRBV13 to TRBJ1-6; a weak D match, TRBD1 (5 bases). The sequence came from a man younger than 40 in good health. DNA of the CDR3: TGTGCCAGCAGCCCACGACAGACTAATTCACCCCTCCACTTT. It codes for CASSPRQTNSPLHF.